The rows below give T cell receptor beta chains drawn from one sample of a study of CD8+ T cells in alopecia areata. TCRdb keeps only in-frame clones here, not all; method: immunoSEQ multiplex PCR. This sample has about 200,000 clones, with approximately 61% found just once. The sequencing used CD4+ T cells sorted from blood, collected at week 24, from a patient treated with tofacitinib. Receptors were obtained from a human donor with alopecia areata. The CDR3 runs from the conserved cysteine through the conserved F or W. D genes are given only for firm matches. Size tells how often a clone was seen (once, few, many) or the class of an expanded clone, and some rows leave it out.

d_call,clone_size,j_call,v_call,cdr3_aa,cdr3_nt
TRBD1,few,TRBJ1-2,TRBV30,CAWSVLTGGSGYTF,TGTGCCTGGAGTGTATTGACAGGGGGATCTGGCTACACCTTC
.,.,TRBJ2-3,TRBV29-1,CSVVGVMTDTQYF,TGCAGCGTTGTGGGTGTTATGACAGATACGCAGTATTTT
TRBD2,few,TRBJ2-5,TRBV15,CATRGQRGVKETQYF,TGTGCCACCAGGGGCCAGCGGGGAGTTAAAGAGACCCAGTACTTC
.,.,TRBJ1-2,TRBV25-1,CASRGTLGGYTF,TGTGCCAGCAGGGGGACCCTGGGAGGCTACACCTTC
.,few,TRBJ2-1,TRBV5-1,CASSLMGDRGNEQFF,TGCGCCAGCAGCCTGATGGGGGATCGGGGAAATGAGCAGTTCTTC
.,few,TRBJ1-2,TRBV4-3,CASSQDRFGYTF,TGCGCCAGCAGCCAAGATCGGTTTGGCTACACCTTC
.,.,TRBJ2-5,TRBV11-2,CASAGRETQYF,TGTGCCAGCGCGGGGAGAGAGACCCAGTACTTC
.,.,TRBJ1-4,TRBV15,CATSRDLAVRAEKLFF,TGTGCCACCAGCAGAGATCTCGCGGTCAGAGCAGAAAAACTGTTTTTT
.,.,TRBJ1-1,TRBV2,CASIKTVNTEAFF,TGTGCCAGCATAAAGACAGTGAACACTGAAGCTTTCTTT
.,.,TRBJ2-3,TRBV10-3,CAMDNGSGDTQYF,TGTGCCATGGATAACGGGTCAGGGGATACGCAGTATTTT
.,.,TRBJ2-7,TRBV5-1,CASSFSGVPPYEQYF,TGCGCCAGCAGCTTTTCGGGTGTCCCCCCCTACGAGCAGTACTTC
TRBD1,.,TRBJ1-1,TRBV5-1,CASSLSSGGANTEAFF,TGCGCCAGCAGCTTGAGCTCAGGGGGGGCGAACACTGAAGCTTTCTTT
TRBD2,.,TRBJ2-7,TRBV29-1,CSVEGGGSEQYF,TGCAGCGTTGAAGGGGGGGGTAGCGAGCAGTACTTC
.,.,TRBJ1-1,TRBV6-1,CASLPGPDRTEAFF,TGTGCCAGCCTACCGGGGCCCGATCGAACTGAAGCTTTCTTT
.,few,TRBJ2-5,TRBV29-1,CSVRGRGHQETQYF,TGCAGCGTTCGAGGGCGGGGGCACCAAGAGACCCAGTACTTC
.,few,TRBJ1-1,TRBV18,CASSELGGMNTEAFF,TGTGCCAGCTCCGAATTGGGGGGGATGAACACTGAAGCTTTCTTT
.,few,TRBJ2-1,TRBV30,CAWSVSGGASWNNEQFF,TGTGCCTGGAGTGTAAGCGGTGGCGCCAGCTGGAACAATGAGCAGTTCTTC
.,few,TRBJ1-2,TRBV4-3,CASSPGAGGYTF,TGCGCCAGCAGCCCGGGGGCAGGGGGCTACACCTTC
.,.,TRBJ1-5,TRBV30,CAWTQGSNQPQHF,TGTGCCTGGACCCAGGGGAGCAATCAGCCCCAGCATTTT
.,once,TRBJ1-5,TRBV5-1,CASSVGDSNQPQHF,TGCGCCAGCAGCGTGGGGGATAGCAATCAGCCCCAGCATTTT
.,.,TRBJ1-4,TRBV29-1,CSVPDVPGRSEKLFF,TGCAGCGTGCCCGACGTCCCGGGGCGGAGTGAAAAACTGTTTTTT
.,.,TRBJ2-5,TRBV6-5,CASSYGQGLETQYF,TGTGCCAGCAGTTACGGCCAGGGGTTGGAGACCCAGTACTTC